This T cell receptor (beta chain) was retrieved from a study of T cell clones after liver transplantation. On the study more broadly: A pre-transplant mixed lymphocyte reaction with TCRbeta sequencing defined graft-donor-reactive clones followed in post-transplant blood. Patients counted as tolerant after at least one year off all immunosuppression, enzymes not exceeding twice normal.

The data were produced by immunoSEQ multiplex PCR, yet TCRdb's version contains in-frame clones alone and is incomplete. The table has more than 95,000 clones, approximately 79% seen once. V dropped 4 bases and J dropped 1; count of bases not matched to a gene: 7. The CDR3 loop spans 17 amino acids. Germline V gives CDR1 LNHDA, CDR2 SQIVND (reference sequence). Thawed unstimulated PBMCs were FACS-sorted by CD3, CD4 and CD8 into two populations. The receptor was isolated from a human patient who received a liver transplant. Among the T cells, some may be from the graft donor. V usage is TRBV19 and J usage is TRBJ2-2; 9 nucleotides align to TRBD1. Sequenced here: CD4+ T cells from blood, sampled approximately 50 months after liver transplant. The chain's CDR3 is CASSTGTGRRNTGELFF. CDR3 sequence (DNA): TGTGCCAGTAGTACAGGGACAGGGCGCAGGAACACCGGGGAGCTGTTTTTT. The full variable domain, rest sourced from reference TRBV19 and TRBJ2-2, is DGGITQSPKYLFRKEGQNVTLSCEQNLNHDAMYWYRQDPGQGLRLIYYSQIVNDFQKGDIAEGYSVSREKKESFPLTVTSAQKNPTAFYLCASSTGTGRRNTGELFFGEGSRLTVL.